This TCR beta chain is from a study of blood T cell repertoires in COVID-19. Study overall: Samples taken during acute and convalescent COVID-19 were collected in the United States, Italy and Spain. Nucleic acid was either cDNA or gDNA, and it came from T cells, B-cell-depleted T cells, or PBMCs.

Only a few counts were recorded for this clone. The CDR3 is 18 residues long. The junction had 13 bases not matched to a gene; V was cut back by 4 bases and J by 4 bases. Per the germline V gene, CDR1 is LGHNA and CDR2 is YSLEER. In the original analysis: Reference gene primer amplification yielded estimated nucleated cell counts. Generated by immunoSEQ multiplex PCR, the TCRdb table keeps only in-frame clones and is missing some. D and trimming come from the DNA, and the V and J calls and clone size come from that table. The sample lists about 41,000 clones; around 83% were seen once. The TCR sequence derives from a woman of 80 years or more with active or convalescent COVID-19. Sequencing used peripheral blood. The rearrangement joins TRBV4-3 to TRBJ2-2, with 9 bases lining up with TRBD2. DNA for the CDR3: TGCGCCAGCAGCCCAACCCCCCAAGCGGGAGGACGCACCGGGGAGCTGTTTTTT. Translation gives CASSPTPQAGGRTGELFF.